This T cell receptor beta chain is from a study of blood T cell repertoires in COVID-19. Study in general: The origin of the acute and convalescent COVID-19 samples was the United States, Italy and Spain.

This CDR3 comprises 16 residues. CDR1 LGHNT and CDR2 FRNRAP come from the germline V gene. Trimming took 5 bases from V and 1 from J; bases not matched to a gene: 6. TCRdb's copy holds only in-frame clones and misses some; the assay was immunoSEQ multiplex PCR. The table lists about 240,000 clones, roughly 80% of them singletons, with around 12% in the top ten. This sequence was found in a woman in her sixties with active or convalescent COVID-19. The chain recombines TRBV12-5 with TRBJ1-1, with 11 bases matching TRBD1. The sequencing input was peripheral blood. The CDR3 bases are TGTGCTAGTGGTGATAAGGGACAGGGGGGGAACACTGAAGCTTTCTTT. Translation gives CASGDKGQGGNTEAFF.